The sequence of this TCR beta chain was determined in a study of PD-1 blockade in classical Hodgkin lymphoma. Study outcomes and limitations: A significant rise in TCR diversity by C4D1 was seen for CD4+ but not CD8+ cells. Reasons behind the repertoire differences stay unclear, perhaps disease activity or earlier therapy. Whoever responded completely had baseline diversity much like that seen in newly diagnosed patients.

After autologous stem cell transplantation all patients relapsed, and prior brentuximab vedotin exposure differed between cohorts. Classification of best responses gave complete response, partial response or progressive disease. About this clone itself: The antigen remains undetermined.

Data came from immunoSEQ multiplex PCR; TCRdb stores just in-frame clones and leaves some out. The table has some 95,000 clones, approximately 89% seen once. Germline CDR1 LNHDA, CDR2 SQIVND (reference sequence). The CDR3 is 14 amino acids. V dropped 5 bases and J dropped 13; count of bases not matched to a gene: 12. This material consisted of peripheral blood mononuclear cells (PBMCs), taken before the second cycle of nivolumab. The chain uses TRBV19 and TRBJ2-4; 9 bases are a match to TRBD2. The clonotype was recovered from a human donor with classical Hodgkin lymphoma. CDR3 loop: CASSSFSGSGFQYF. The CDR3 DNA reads TGTGCCAGTAGTTCATTTAGCGGGAGTGGGTTCCAGTACTTC.